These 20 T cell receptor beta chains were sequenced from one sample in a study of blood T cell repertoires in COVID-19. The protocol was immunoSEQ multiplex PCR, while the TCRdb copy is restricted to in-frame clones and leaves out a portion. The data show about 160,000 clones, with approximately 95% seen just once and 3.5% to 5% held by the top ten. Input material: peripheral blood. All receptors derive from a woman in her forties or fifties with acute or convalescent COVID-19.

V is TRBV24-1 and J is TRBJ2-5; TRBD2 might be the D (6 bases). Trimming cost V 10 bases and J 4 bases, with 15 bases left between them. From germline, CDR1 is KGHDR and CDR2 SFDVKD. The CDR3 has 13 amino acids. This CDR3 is CATSIPGGETQYF. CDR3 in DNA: TGTGCCACGAGTATCCCCGGGGGAGAGACCCAGTACTTC.

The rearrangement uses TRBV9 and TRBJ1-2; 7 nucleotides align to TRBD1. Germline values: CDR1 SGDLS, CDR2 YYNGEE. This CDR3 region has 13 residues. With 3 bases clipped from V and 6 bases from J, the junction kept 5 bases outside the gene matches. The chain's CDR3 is CASSARQGNGYTF. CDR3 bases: TGTGCCAGCAGCGCCCGACAGGGAAATGGCTACACCTTC.

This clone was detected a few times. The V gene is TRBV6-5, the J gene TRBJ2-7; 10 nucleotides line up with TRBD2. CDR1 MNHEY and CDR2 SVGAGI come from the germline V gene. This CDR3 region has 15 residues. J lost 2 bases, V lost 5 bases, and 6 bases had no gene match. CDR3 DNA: TGTGCCAGCAGTCAGACAGCGGGGGGGCCCTACGAGCAGTACTTC. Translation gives CASSQTAGGPYEQYF.

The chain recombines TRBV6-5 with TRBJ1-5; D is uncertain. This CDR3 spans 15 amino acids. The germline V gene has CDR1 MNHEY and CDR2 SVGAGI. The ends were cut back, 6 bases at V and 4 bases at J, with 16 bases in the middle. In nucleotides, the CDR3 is TGTGCCAGCAGGAATTACGGGAGAGGAAATCAGCCCCAGCATTTT. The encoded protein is CASRNYGRGNQPQHF.

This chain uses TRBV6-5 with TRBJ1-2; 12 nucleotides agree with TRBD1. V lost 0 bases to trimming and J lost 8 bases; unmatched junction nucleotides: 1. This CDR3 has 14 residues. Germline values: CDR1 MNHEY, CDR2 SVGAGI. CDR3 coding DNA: TGTGCCAGCAGTTACTCGGGGACAGGGGGCGGCTACACCTTC. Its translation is CASSYSGTGGGYTF.

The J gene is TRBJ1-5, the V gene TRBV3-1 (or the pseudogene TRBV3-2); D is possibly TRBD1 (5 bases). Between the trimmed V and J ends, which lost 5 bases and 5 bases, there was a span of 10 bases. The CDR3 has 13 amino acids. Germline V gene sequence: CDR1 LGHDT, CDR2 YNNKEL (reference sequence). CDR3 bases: TGTGCCAGCAGCGCGACAGACCATCAGCCCCAGCATTTT. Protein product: CASSATDHQPQHF.

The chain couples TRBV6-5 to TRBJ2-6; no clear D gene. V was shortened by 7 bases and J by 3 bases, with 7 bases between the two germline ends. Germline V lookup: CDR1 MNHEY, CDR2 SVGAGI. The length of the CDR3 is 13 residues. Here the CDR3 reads CASTYVGANVLTF. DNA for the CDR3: TGTGCCAGCACCTACGTTGGGGCCAACGTCCTGACTTTC.

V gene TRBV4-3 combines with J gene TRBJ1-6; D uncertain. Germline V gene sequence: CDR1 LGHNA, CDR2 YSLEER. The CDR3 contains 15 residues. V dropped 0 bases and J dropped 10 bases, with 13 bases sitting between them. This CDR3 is CASSQDYDEESPLHF. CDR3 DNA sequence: TGCGCCAGCAGCCAAGATTACGATGAGGAGTCACCCCTCCACTTT.

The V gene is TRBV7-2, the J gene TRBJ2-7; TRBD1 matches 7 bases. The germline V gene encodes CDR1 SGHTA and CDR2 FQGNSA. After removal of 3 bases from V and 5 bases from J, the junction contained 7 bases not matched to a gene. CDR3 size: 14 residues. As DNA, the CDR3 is TGTGCCAGCAGCTTGAGACAGGGTCAGGACGAGCAGTACTTC. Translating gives CASSLRQGQDEQYF.

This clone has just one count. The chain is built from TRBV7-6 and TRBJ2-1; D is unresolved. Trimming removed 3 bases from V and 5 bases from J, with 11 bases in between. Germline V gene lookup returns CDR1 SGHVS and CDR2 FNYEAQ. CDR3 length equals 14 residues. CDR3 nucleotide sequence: TGTGCCAGCAGCTTTGCGAGACTGAACAATGAGCAGTTCTTC. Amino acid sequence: CASSFARLNNEQFF.

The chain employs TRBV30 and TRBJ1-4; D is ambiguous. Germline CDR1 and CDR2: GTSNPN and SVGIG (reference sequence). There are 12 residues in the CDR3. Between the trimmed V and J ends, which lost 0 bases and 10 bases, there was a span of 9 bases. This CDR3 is CAWSVRVGKLFF. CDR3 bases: TGTGCCTGGAGTGTGAGAGTCGGAAAACTGTTTTTT.

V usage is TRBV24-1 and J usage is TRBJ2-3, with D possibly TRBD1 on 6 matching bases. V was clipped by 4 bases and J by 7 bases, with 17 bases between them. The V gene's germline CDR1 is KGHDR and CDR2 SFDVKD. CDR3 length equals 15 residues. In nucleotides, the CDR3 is TGTGCCACCAGTGAGACCGGGACACCCCCCCATACGCAGTATTTT. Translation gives CATSETGTPPHTQYF.

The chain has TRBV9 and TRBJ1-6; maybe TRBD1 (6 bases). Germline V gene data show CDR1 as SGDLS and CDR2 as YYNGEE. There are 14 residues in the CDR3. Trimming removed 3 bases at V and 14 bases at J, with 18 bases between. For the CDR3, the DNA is TGTGCCAGCAGCGCCGATGGGGGCGATTCCACCCTCCACTTT. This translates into CASSADGGDSTLHF.

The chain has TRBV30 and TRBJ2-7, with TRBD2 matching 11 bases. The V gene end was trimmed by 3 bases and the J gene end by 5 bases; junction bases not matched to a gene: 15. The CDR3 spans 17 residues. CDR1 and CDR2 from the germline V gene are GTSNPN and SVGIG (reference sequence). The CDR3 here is CAWRQGTSGGGEHEQYF. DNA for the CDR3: TGTGCCTGGAGGCAGGGGACTAGCGGTGGAGGGGAACACGAGCAGTACTTC.

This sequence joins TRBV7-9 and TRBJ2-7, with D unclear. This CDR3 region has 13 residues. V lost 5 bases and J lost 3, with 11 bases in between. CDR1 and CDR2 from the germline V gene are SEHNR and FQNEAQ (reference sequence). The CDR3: CASSRVSGYEQYF. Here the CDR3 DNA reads TGTGCCAGCAGCCGCGTTTCGGGCTACGAGCAGTACTTC.

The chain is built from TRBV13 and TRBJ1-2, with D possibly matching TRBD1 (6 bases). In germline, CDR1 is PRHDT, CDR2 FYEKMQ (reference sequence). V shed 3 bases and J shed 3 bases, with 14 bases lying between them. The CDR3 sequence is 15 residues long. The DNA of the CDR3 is TGTGCCAGCAGCTTCGCAGGGGACGTTGACTATGGCTACACCTTC. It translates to CASSFAGDVDYGYTF. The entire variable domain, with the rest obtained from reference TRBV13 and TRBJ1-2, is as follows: AAGVIQSPRHLIKEKRETATLKCYPIPRHDTVYWYQQGPGQDPQFLISFYEKMQSDKGSIPDRFSAQQFSDYHSELNMSSLELGDSALYFCASSFAGDVDYGYTFGSGTRLTVV.

CDR3 sequence: CASSLHGTSGRISEQYF. In DNA, the CDR3 is TGTGCCAGCAGTTTACACGGGACTAGCGGGAGGATATCCGAGCAGTACTTC. The chain links TRBV28 to TRBJ2-7; 15 positions agree with TRBD2. V was pared by 2 bases and J by 6 bases, with 8 bases of the junction left unmatched. The germline CDR1 and CDR2 sequences are MDHEN and SYDVKM. The CDR3 is 17 residues long.

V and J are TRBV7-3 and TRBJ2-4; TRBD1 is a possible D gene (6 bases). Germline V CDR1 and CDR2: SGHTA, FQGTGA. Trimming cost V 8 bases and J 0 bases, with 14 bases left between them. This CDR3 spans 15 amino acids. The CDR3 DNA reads TGTGCCAGCTTGGACAGCCCATTAGCCAAAAACATTCAGTACTTC. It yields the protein CASLDSPLAKNIQYF.

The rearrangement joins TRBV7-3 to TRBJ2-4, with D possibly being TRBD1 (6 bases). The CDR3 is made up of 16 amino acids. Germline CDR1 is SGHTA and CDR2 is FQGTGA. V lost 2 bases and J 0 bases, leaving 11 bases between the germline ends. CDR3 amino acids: CASSLGQGPAKNIQYF. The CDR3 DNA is TGTGCCAGCAGCTTAGGTCAGGGGCCAGCCAAAAACATTCAGTACTTC.

CDR3 coding DNA: TGTGCCAGCAGTTACTCGAGACAGTATACCGAACTGTTTTTT. As protein: CASSYSRQYTELFF. This chain connects TRBV6-6 to TRBJ1-4, with D maybe TRBD1 (5 bases). Trimming shortened V by 0 bases and J by 12 bases, and 14 bases separated the two germline ends. Germline loops: CDR1 MNHNY, CDR2 SVGAGI (reference sequence). CDR3 size: 14 residues.